This T cell receptor beta chain was identified during a study of cytomegalovirus exposure and HLA in healthy donors. In the PCR, 60 Vbeta and 13 Jbeta primers were used. Produced via immunoSEQ multiplex PCR; TCRdb's table is partial and in-frame only. The data contain more than 90,000 clones, under 90% of them seen just once; the ten biggest clones take up under 5.5%. The CDR3 has 15 amino acids. The V gene lost 2 bases and the J gene lost 1 base, with 12 bases spanning the gap. Germline assignment: CDR1 MGHDK and CDR2 SYGVNS. Sequencing was performed on PBMCs. The chain uses TRBV25-1 and TRBJ2-7; maybe TRBD1 (5 bases). This sequence was found in a woman in her 70s in good health and CMV-seropositive. This CDR3 is CASSEAQGKSYEQYF. CDR3 in DNA: TGTGCCAGCAGTGAAGCTCAGGGAAAGTCCTACGAGCAGTACTTC.